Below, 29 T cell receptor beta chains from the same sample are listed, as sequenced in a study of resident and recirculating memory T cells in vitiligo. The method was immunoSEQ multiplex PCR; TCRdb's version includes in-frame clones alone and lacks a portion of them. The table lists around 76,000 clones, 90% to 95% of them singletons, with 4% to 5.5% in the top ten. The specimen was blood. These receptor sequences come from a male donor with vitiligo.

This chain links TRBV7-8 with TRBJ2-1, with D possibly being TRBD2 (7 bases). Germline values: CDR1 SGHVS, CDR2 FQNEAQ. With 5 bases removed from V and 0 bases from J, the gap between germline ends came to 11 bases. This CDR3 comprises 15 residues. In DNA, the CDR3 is TGTGCCAGCAGCGCCGGGGGGCCCTCCTACAATGAGCAGTTCTTC. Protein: CASSAGGPSYNEQFF.

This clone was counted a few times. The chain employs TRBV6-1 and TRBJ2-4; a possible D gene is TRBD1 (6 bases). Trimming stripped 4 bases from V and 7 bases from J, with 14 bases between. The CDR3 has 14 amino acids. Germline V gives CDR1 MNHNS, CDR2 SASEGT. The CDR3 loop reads CASSGHQGWNIQYF. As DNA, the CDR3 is TGTGCCAGCAGTGGCCATCAGGGGTGGAACATTCAGTACTTC.

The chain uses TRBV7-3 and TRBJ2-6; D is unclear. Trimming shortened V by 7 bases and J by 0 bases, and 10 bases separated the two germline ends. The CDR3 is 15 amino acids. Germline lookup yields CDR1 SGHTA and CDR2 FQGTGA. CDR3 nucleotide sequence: TGTGCCAGCAACCTTGGGCACTCTGGGGCCAACGTCCTGACTTTC. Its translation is CASNLGHSGANVLTF.

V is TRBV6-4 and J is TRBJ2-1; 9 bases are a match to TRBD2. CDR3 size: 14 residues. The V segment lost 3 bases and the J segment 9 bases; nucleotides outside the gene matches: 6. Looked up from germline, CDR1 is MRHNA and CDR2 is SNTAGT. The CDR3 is CASSERGGEGEQFF. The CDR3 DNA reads TGTGCCAGCAGTGAACGCGGGGGGGAAGGTGAGCAGTTCTTC.

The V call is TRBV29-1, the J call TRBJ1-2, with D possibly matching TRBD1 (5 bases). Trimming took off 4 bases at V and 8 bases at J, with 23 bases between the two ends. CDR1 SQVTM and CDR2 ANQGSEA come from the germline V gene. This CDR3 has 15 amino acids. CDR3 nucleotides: TGCAGCGTTGGAAACGGACGCCCAGGGTACCTCGGCTACACCTTC. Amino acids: CSVGNGRPGYLGYTF.

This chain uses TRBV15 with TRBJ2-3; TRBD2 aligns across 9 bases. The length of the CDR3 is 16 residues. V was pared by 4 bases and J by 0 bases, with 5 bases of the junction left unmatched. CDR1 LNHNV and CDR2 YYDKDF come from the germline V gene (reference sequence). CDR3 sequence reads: CATSKRTSASTDTQYF. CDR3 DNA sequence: TGTGCCACCAGCAAACGGACTAGCGCGAGCACAGATACGCAGTATTTT.

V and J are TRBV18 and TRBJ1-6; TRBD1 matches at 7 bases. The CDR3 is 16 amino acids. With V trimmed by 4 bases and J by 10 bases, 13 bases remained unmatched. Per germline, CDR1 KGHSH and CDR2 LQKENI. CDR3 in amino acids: CASSLGPNRGGSPLHF. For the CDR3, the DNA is TGTGCCAGCTCACTAGGCCCCAACAGGGGCGGATCACCCCTCCACTTT.

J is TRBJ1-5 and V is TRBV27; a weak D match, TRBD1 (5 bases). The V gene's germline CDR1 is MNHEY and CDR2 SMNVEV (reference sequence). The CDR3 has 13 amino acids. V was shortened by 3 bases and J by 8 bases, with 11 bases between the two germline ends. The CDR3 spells CASSLGQGKPQHF. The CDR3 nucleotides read TGTGCCAGCAGTTTGGGGCAGGGAAAGCCCCAGCATTTT.

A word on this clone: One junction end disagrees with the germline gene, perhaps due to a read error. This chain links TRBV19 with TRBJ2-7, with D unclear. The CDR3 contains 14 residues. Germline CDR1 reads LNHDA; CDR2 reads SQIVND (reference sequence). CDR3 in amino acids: CVSSITPETYEQYF. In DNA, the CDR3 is TGTGTCAGTAGTATAACCCCGGAGACCTACGAGCAGTACTTC.

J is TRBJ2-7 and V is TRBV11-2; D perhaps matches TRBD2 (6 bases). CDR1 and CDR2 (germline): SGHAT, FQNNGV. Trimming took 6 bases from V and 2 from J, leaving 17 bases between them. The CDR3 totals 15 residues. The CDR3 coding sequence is TGTGCCAGCAGACAACCGGGACGGGGGACCTACGAGCAGTACTTC. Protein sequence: CASRQPGRGTYEQYF.

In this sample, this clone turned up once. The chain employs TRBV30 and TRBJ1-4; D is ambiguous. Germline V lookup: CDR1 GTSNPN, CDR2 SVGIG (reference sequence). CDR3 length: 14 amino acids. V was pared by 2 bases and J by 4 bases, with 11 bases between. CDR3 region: CAWSSIELNEKLFF. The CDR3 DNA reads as TGTGCCTGGAGTTCGATAGAGCTTAATGAAAAACTGTTTTTT.

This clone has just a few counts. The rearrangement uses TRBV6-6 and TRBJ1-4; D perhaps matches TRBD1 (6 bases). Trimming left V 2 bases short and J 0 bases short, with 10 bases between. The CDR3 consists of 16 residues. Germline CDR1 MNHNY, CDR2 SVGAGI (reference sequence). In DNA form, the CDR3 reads TGTGCCAGCAGTTACGCAAAGGGGGCAACTAATGAAAAACTGTTTTTT. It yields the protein CASSYAKGATNEKLFF.

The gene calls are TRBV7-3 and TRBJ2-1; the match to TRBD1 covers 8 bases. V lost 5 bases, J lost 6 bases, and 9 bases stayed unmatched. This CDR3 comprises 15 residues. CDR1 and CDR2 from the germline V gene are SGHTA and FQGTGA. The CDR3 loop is CASSPTGDFVNEQFF. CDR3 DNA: TGTGCCAGCAGCCCGACAGGGGATTTTGTCAATGAGCAGTTCTTC.

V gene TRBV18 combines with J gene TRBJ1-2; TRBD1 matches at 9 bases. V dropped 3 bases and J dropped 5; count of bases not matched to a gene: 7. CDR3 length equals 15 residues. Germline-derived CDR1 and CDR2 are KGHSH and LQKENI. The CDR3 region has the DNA TGTGCCAGCTCACCGCTACAGGGGGCAGGTTATGGCTACACCTTC. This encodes CASSPLQGAGYGYTF.

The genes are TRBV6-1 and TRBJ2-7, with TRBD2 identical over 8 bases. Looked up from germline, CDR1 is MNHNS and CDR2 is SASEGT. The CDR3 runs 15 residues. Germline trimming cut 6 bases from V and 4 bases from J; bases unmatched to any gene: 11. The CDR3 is CASSPSGTSLYEQYF. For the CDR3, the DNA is TGTGCCAGCAGCCCATCCGGGACTAGTTTATACGAGCAGTACTTC.

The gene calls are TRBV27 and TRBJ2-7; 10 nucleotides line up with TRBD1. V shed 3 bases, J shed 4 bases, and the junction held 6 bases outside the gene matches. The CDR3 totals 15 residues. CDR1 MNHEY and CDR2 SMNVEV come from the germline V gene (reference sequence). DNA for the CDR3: TGTGCCAGCAGTTTCTCCGGGACAGGGGTTTACGAGCAGTACTTC. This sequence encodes CASSFSGTGVYEQYF.

The CDR3: CATSRGSSEQETQYF. CDR3 DNA sequence: TGTGCCACCAGCAGAGGGTCTAGCGAGCAGGAGACCCAGTACTTC. The chain carries TRBV15 and TRBJ2-5; D may be TRBD2 (6 bases). The germline V gene has CDR1 LNHNV and CDR2 YYDKDF (reference sequence). CDR3 length: 15 residues. The V end lost 1 base, the J end lost 5 bases, and 14 bases lay between the germline ends.

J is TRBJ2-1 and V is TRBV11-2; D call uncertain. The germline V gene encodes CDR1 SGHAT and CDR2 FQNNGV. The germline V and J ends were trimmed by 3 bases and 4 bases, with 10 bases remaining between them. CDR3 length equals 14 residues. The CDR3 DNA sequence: TGTGCCAGCAGCTTGGAAGACACTTACAATGAGCAGTTCTTC. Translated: CASSLEDTYNEQFF.

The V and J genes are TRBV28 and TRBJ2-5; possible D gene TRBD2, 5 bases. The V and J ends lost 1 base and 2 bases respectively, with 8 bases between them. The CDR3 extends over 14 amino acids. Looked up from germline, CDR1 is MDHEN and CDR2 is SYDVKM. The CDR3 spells CASSLSGSQETQYF. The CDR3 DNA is TGTGCCAGCAGTTTATCGGGATCGCAAGAGACCCAGTACTTC.

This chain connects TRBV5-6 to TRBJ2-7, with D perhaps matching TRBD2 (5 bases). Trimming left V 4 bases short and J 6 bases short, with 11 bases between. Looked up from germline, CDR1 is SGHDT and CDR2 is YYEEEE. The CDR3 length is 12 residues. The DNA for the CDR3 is TGTGCCAGCAGCGTCGGACTTGGCGAGCAGTACTTC. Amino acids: CASSVGLGEQYF.

CDR3 DNA sequence: TGTGCCAGCAGCTTAGCGCGGGGAGAGACCCAGTACTTC. The encoded protein is CASSLARGETQYF. V usage is TRBV7-6 and J usage is TRBJ2-5; perhaps TRBD2 as D (6 bases). Germline values: CDR1 SGHVS, CDR2 FNYEAQ. Trimming left V 0 bases short and J 4 bases short, with 6 bases between. The CDR3 is 13 amino acids.

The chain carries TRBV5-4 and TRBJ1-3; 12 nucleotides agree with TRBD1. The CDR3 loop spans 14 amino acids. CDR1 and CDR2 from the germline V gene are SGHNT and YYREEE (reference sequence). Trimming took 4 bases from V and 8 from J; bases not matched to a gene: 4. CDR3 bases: TGTGCCAGCAGCCGGGACAGGGGGCGATACACCATATATTTT. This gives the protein CASSRDRGRYTIYF.

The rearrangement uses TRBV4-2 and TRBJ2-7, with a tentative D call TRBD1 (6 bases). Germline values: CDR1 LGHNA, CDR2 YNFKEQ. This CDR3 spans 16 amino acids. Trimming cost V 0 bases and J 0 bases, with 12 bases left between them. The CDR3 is CASSQDLGASSYEQYF. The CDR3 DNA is TGTGCCAGCAGCCAAGATTTGGGGGCAAGCTCCTACGAGCAGTACTTC.

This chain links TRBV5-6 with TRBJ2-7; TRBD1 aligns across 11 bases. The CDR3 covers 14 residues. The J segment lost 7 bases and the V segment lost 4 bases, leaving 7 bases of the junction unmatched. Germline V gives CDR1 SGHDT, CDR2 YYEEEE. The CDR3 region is CASSIGQGAGEQYF. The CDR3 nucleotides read TGTGCCAGCAGCATCGGACAGGGGGCGGGGGAGCAGTACTTC.

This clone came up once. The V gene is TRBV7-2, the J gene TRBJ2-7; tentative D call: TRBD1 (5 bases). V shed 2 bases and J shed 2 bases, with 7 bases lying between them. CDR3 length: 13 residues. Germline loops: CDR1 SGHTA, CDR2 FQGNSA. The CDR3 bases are TGTGCCAGCAGCTTAAAGGGGACCTACGAGCAGTACTTC. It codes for CASSLKGTYEQYF.

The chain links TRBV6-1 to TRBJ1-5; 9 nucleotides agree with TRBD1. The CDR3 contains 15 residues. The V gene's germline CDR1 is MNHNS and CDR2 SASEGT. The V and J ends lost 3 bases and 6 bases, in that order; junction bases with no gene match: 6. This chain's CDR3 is CASSEGQGWGQPQHF. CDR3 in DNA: TGTGCCAGCAGTGAGGGACAGGGCTGGGGTCAGCCCCAGCATTTT.

The CDR3 nucleotides are TGTGCCAGCAGCTTATATGGGGCCCCCACAGATACGCAGTATTTT. Protein product: CASSLYGAPTDTQYF. This chain links TRBV7-9 with TRBJ2-3; D is perhaps TRBD1 (5 bases). Trimming took off 2 bases at V and 2 bases at J, with 11 bases between the two ends. The CDR3 sequence is 15 residues long. Per germline, CDR1 SEHNR and CDR2 FQNEAQ (reference sequence).

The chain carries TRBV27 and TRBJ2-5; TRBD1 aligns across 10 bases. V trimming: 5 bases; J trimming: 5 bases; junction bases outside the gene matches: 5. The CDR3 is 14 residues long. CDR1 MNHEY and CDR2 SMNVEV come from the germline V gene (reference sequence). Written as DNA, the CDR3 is TGTGCCAGCAGTAGAGGGACAGGGGATGAGACCCAGTACTTC. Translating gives CASSRGTGDETQYF.

The CDR3 nucleotides are TGTGCCAGCAGCTTGTGGGCAGGGACTAATGAAAAACTGTTTTTT. It specifies CASSLWAGTNEKLFF. The J gene is TRBJ1-4, the V gene TRBV5-5, with TRBD1 as a possible D gene (5 bases). This CDR3 is built from 15 residues. The V gene lost 1 base and the J gene lost 2 bases, with 9 bases spanning the gap. Germline V gives CDR1 SGHKS, CDR2 YYEKEE (reference sequence).